The text below deals with one T cell receptor (beta chain). Repertoires were sampled repeatedly during chemoradiotherapy. Produced via immunoSEQ multiplex PCR; TCRdb's table is partial and in-frame only. The sample contains 8,500 to 10,000 clones, around 80% of which appear only once. The data are from a study of chemoradiotherapy in HPV16-positive cancers. Between the trimmed V and J ends, which lost 1 base and 4 bases, there was a span of 10 bases. Per the germline V gene, CDR1 is MNHNS and CDR2 is SASEGT. The CDR3 has 14 amino acids. This sample was obtained from a patient who underwent chemoradiotherapy. This chain connects TRBV6-1 to TRBJ1-2, with D maybe TRBD1 (5 bases). This sequence originates from a human donor with HPV-associated anogenital cancer. The CDR3 sequence: CASSEGTGGYGYTF. In DNA, the CDR3 is TGTGCCAGCAGTGAAGGGACTGGGGGCTATGGCTACACCTTC.